The 18 T cell receptor beta chains in this list originate from one sample, sequenced in a study of T cells in Graves' hyperthyroidism and ophthalmopathy. TCR beta CDR3 sequences were amplified from RNA transcripts. Researchers ran a first-round RT-PCR on the TCR CDR3 using the HTBI primer set. TCRdb reanalysed the multiplex PCR reads using MiXCR and keeps one entry per CDR3 protein. The sample holds hundreds of thousands of distinct CDR3 sequences, 14% seen once. Input material: blood. The receptors originated from a woman aged 50 to 60 with Graves' ophthalmopathy.

This clonotype was recorded at least ten times. This chain's CDR3 is CASSVRGLADNEQFF. The CDR3 bases are TGTGCCAGCAGTGTCAGGGGACTAGCGGACAATGAGCAGTTCTTC. The J gene is TRBJ2-1, the V gene TRBV2; TRBD2 agrees at 11 bases. V lost 4 bases to trimming and J lost 5 bases; unmatched junction nucleotides: 4. The CDR3 is 15 amino acids. CDR1 is SNHLY and CDR2 is FYNNEI in the germline V gene.

J is TRBJ2-6 and V is TRBV5-1; unclear D gene. V dropped 2 bases and J dropped 3 bases, with 9 bases sitting between them. CDR1 and CDR2 from the germline V gene are SGHRS and YFSETQ. The CDR3 runs to 15 residues. The CDR3 is CASSLKVLGANVLTF. CDR3 coding DNA: TGCGCCAGCAGCTTAAAAGTCCTTGGGGCCAACGTCCTGACTTTC.

The table lists this clonotype with many counts. This sequence joins TRBV30 and TRBJ1-2; no definite D call. The ends were cut back, 3 bases at V and 4 bases at J, with 15 bases in the middle. The CDR3 loop spans 14 amino acids. Germline assignment: CDR1 GTSNPN and CDR2 SVGIG (reference sequence). CDR3 loop: CAWREVTGIYGYTF. Written as DNA, the CDR3 is TGTGCCTGGAGAGAGGTTACTGGCATCTATGGCTACACCTTC.

This clonotype has only a few counts. The gene calls are TRBV7-9 and TRBJ1-2; TRBD1 aligns across 8 bases. Germline trimming cut 5 bases from V and 8 bases from J; bases unmatched to any gene: 13. From germline, CDR1 is SEHNR and CDR2 FQNEAQ (reference sequence). The CDR3 runs 15 residues. The CDR3 DNA is TGTGCCAGCAGCCGAGACAGGGGCCTCTTGTGGGGCTACACCTTC. Encoded protein: CASSRDRGLLWGYTF.

V usage is TRBV19 and J usage is TRBJ1-4; D not certain. The germline V and J ends were trimmed by 1 base and 4 bases, with 7 bases remaining between them. CDR1 is LNHDA, CDR2 SQIVND, per germline (reference sequence). The CDR3 is made up of 14 amino acids. The CDR3 region has the DNA TGTGCCAGTAGTATAGGACGGAATAATGAAAAACTGTTTTTT. It translates to CASSIGRNNEKLFF.

V is TRBV19 and J is TRBJ2-2; maybe TRBD2 (5 bases). V lost 4 bases to trimming and J lost 4 bases, with 13 bases between them. Looked up from germline, CDR1 is LNHDA and CDR2 is SQIVND (reference sequence). This CDR3 comprises 15 residues. The CDR3 bases are TGTGCCAGTAGTACACAGATCCGGGGCACCGGGGAGCTGTTTTTT. Translating gives CASSTQIRGTGELFF.

The V gene is TRBV15, the J gene TRBJ1-3, with D maybe TRBD1 (5 bases). CDR1 is LNHNV and CDR2 is YYDKDF in the germline V gene (reference sequence). With 3 bases removed from V and 0 bases from J, the gap between germline ends came to 12 bases. This CDR3 is 16 amino acids long. The CDR3 region has the DNA TGTGCCACCAGCAGGGGCCGGGGGGGCTCTGGAAACACCATATATTTT. This sequence encodes CATSRGRGGSGNTIYF.

This clonotype was found many times. V usage is TRBV10-3 and J usage is TRBJ2-2, with 8 bases that match TRBD2. The CDR3 covers 15 residues. After removal of 7 bases from V and 1 base from J, the junction contained 5 bases not matched to a gene. Germline CDR1 reads ENHRY; CDR2 reads SYGVKD. The CDR3, as DNA: TGTGCCATCACAGCGGGAGATCTGAACACCGGGGAGCTGTTTTTT. Its translation is CAITAGDLNTGELFF.

In its sample, this clonotype was seen a few times. This chain joins TRBV6-5 and TRBJ1-2; no clear D gene. Germline values: CDR1 MNHEY, CDR2 SVGAGI. The CDR3 has 15 residues. Deletions cut 0 bases from V and 0 bases from J, with 8 bases between. The CDR3 is CASSYSKGSNYGYTF. CDR3 in DNA: TGTGCCAGCAGTTACTCAAAAGGCTCTAACTATGGCTACACCTTC.

This clonotype has a count of ten or more. V is TRBV27 and J is TRBJ2-3; TRBD2 is a possible D gene (5 bases). Trimming shortened V by 5 bases and J by 1 base, and 16 bases separated the two germline ends. The CDR3 loop spans 16 amino acids. Germline-derived CDR1 and CDR2 are MNHEY and SMNVEV (reference sequence). CDR3 bases: TGTGCCAGCAGTCGTTCTCGCGGGTTAGGCACAGATACGCAGTATTTT. Protein sequence: CASSRSRGLGTDTQYF.

This clonotype has more than one count but fewer than ten. J is TRBJ1-1 and V is TRBV5-6; TRBD1 might be the D (5 bases). V dropped 5 bases and J dropped 1 base, with 12 bases sitting between them. This CDR3 spans 14 amino acids. Germline assignment: CDR1 SGHDT and CDR2 YYEEEE. The CDR3 DNA sequence: TGTGCCAGCAGGTTTGGGACGGCGAACACTGAAGCTTTCTTT. It translates to CASRFGTANTEAFF.

The sample holds many counts of this clonotype. V gene TRBV6-2 or TRBV6-3 combines with J gene TRBJ1-5; the match to TRBD1 covers 9 bases. The ends lost 0 bases at V and 5 bases at J; junction bases unmatched: 8. CDR3 length: 17 amino acids. CDR1 MNHEY and CDR2 SVGEGT come from the germline V gene. For the CDR3, the DNA is TGTGCCAGCAGTTACTCGAGGGGACAGGGTGGTTATCAGCCCCAGCATTTT. Its translation: CASSYSRGQGGYQPQHF.

This clonotype was detected ten times or more. The V and J genes are TRBV7-6 and TRBJ1-1; no clear D gene. The CDR3 runs to 13 residues. Trimming removed 5 bases from V and 1 base from J, with 8 bases in between. Germline CDR1 SGHVS, CDR2 FNYEAQ. The CDR3 region is CASSREQNTEAFF. CDR3 sequence (DNA): TGTGCCAGCAGCAGAGAACAGAACACTGAAGCTTTCTTT.

Ten or more counts support this clonotype. The J gene is TRBJ2-3, the V gene TRBV20-1; 7 positions match TRBD2. V was pared by 1 base and J by 2 bases, with 18 bases of the junction left unmatched. CDR3 length: 19 residues. The germline V gene encodes CDR1 DFQATT and CDR2 SNEGSKA (reference sequence). The CDR3 bases are TGCAGTGCTAGAGTCCCTAGGGGTACGGGGAGGGATCACACAGATACGCAGTATTTT. Protein product: CSARVPRGTGRDHTDTQYF.

The chain links TRBV6-1 to TRBJ2-3; D may be TRBD2 (5 bases). From germline, CDR1 is MNHNS and CDR2 SASEGT. The CDR3 extends over 12 amino acids. Between the trimmed V and J ends, which lost 5 bases and 6 bases, there was a span of 9 bases. The CDR3 here is CASSQRWDTQYF. The CDR3 DNA reads as TGTGCCAGCAGTCAGCGGTGGGATACGCAGTATTTT.

This clonotype was seen only a few times. The chain links TRBV9 to TRBJ2-2; a possible D gene is TRBD1 (5 bases). This CDR3 has 15 residues. Germline V lookup: CDR1 SGDLS, CDR2 YYNGEE. Trimming took off 2 bases at V and 3 bases at J, with 11 bases between the two ends. The CDR3 loop is CASSVDGRDTGELFF. CDR3 nucleotides: TGTGCCAGCAGCGTTGATGGCAGGGACACCGGGGAGCTGTTTTTT. Full variable domain (missing parts from reference TRBV9 and TRBJ2-2): DSGVTQTPKHLITATGQRVTLRCSPRSGDLSVYWYQQSLDQGLQFLIQYYNGEERAKGNILERFSAQQFPDLHSELNLSSLELGDSALYFCASSVDGRDTGELFFGEGSRLTVL.

This clonotype was detected ten times or more. This sequence joins TRBV7-8 and TRBJ2-6, with D hard to call. The germline V gene has CDR1 SGHVS and CDR2 FQNEAQ. Trimming took off 5 bases at V and 2 bases at J, with 7 bases between the two ends. The CDR3 is made up of 14 amino acids. Here the CDR3 DNA reads TGTGCCAGCAGCCTCCGGGCTGGGGCCAACGTCCTGACTTTC. Amino acid sequence: CASSLRAGANVLTF.

In its sample, this clonotype was seen many times. This rearrangement joins TRBV5-1 to TRBJ2-1; D not certain. V was shortened by 6 bases and J by 5 bases, with 9 bases between the two germline ends. Germline V gene lookup returns CDR1 SGHRS and CDR2 YFSETQ. The CDR3 is 12 residues long. The DNA for the CDR3 is TGCGCCAGCACCTACTCGGACAATGAGCAGTTCTTC. This encodes CASTYSDNEQFF.